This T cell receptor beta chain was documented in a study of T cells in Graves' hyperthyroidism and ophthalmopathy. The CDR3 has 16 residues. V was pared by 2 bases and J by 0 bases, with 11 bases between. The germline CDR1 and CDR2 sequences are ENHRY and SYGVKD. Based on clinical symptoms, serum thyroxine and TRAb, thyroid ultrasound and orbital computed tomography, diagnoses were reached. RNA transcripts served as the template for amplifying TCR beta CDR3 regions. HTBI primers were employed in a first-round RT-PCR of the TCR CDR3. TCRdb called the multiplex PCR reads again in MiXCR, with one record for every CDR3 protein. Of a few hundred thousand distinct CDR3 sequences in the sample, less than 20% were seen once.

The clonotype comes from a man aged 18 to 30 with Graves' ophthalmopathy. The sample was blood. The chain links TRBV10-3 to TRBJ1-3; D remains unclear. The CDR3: CAISEGQETSGNTIYF. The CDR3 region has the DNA TGTGCCATCAGTGAGGGGCAGGAGACCTCTGGAAACACCATATATTTT.